The present entry profiles one TCR beta chain with its context. Its specificity is not known. The data are from a study of T cells after yellow fever vaccination. Study conclusions and caveats: Compared with primary, the secondary response was weaker and peaked at day 5, not 15. Some clonotypes, a small share, were shared between CD4 and CD8 compartments.

Germline CDR1 LGHNA, CDR2 YSLEER. This CDR3 contains 14 residues. Deletions cut 0 bases from V and 8 bases from J, with 13 bases between. Template-switching 5'RACE yielded the TCR cDNA; a universal primer site and UMIs were added in the process. TCRdb reprocessed the 5' RACE reads via MiXCR and lists one record per CDR3 protein. The data show roughly 50,000 distinct CDR3 sequences, 7% to 8.5% seen once. The source was CD8+ T cells sorted from PBMCs, collected roughly 14 days after the first yellow fever vaccination. This clonotype was obtained from a man between 18 and 35 years old who received the YFV17D yellow fever vaccine. V is TRBV4-3 and J is TRBJ1-1; D unresolved. The DNA for the CDR3 is TGCGCCAGCAGCCAAGATGGGCTGGGGAGGGAAGCTTTCTTT. Protein sequence: CASSQDGLGREAFF.